Listed below are T cell receptor beta chains from one sample, sequenced in a study of shared clonotypes between healthy human individuals. This table comes from immunoSEQ multiplex PCR, and its TCRdb copy is limited to in-frame clones, with some not included. Of around 550,000 clones in the sample, roughly 95% were seen once. The sample was naive CD8+ T cells sorted from blood. Receptor source: a woman younger than 45 in good health. CDR3s include the opening cysteine and the closing phenylalanine or tryptophan.

>TRBV27|TRBJ1-2
CASSLSPGTGFYGYTF
>TRBV11-2|TRBJ2-3
CASSLNLRDYTSTDTQYF
>TRBV27|TRBJ1-1
CASAQGGTEAFF
>TRBV5-4|TRBJ2-1
CASSWEGLAVDNEQFF
>TRBV2|-
CASSPRPGAYSYEQYF
>TRBV5-1|TRBJ1-1
CASSPWTGGTEAFF
>TRBV5-6|TRBJ2-1
CASIVFGRRTKSSYNEQFF
>TRBV7-8|TRBJ2-1
CASYQLADEQFF
>TRBV27|TRBJ2-7
CASSLEGQTYEQYF
>TRBV6-1|TRBJ2-7
CASSDLAGGFYYEQYF
>TRBV20-1|TRBJ2-7
CSARKNEQYF
>TRBV5-1|TRBJ2-1
CASSLYNEQFF
>TRBV2|TRBJ2-5
CASMGGTSMTETQYF
>TRBV27|TRBJ1-4
CASSLSGEGAGKLFF
>TRBV4-1|TRBJ1-1
CASSQAEGWDRDTEAFF
>TRBV19|TRBJ2-2
CASRAGGYTGELFF
>TRBV5-4|TRBJ1-2
CASSLGVQVPPSNYGYTF
>TRBV6-5|-
CASSYTDSYEQYF
>TRBV5-1|TRBJ2-7
CASSPAAGYEQYF
>TRBV19|TRBJ2-7
CASSDGQGVEQYF
>TRBV15|TRBJ2-7
CATSNLGLSEQYF
>TRBV12-5|TRBJ2-1
CASGLPDRAFEEQFF
>TRBV9|TRBJ2-2
CASSPGEELFF
>TRBV21-1|TRBJ2-1
CASSNYGDPGGPNEQFF
>TRBV9|-
CASSVTSGGEQYF
>TRBV28|TRBJ1-2
CASSETGGYGYTF
>TRBV1|TRBJ1-1
CTSSQAERHRVNTEAFF
>TRBV27|TRBJ1-1
CASSLGSGFTEAFF
>TRBV7-9|TRBJ2-7
CASSRRQGGEQYF